The 26 T cell receptor beta chains below all came from one sample that was sequenced in a study of PD-L1 blockade in urothelial cancer. Some clones are missing from TCRdb's copy, which holds only in-frame ones; the method was immunoSEQ multiplex PCR. The sample consists of some 35,000 clones, about nine tenths of them appearing once. Source: PBMCs, taken around atezolizumab (anti-PD-L1) treatment. The receptors stem from a man in his sixties or seventies with urothelial cancer.

The chain links TRBV4-1 to TRBJ2-2; 9 bases align to TRBD1. Germline-derived CDR1 and CDR2 are MGHRA and YSYEKL. The CDR3 runs to 15 residues. The junction had 6 bases not matched to a gene; V was cut back by 3 bases and J by 7 bases. As DNA, the CDR3 is TGCGCCAGCAGCCAGGATACAGGGGGCTTCGGGGAGCTGTTTTTT. This translates into CASSQDTGGFGELFF.

The chain combines TRBV5-5 with TRBJ2-7, with TRBD1 identical over 7 bases. Germline values: CDR1 SGHKS, CDR2 YYEKEE (reference sequence). CDR3 size: 15 residues. The junction had 9 bases not matched to a gene; V was cut back by 4 bases and J by 2 bases. The CDR3 sequence: CASSALGTATYEQYF. The CDR3 nucleotides read TGTGCCAGCAGCGCCCTCGGGACAGCTACCTACGAGCAGTACTTC.

V and J are TRBV6-1 and TRBJ2-5, with D possibly being TRBD2 (6 bases). Per germline, CDR1 MNHNS and CDR2 SASEGT. Between the trimmed V and J ends, which lost 3 bases and 3 bases, there was a span of 17 bases. The CDR3 is 16 residues long. The CDR3, as DNA: TGTGCCAGCAGTGACAGGGCAGGAGGGCAGAAAGAGACCCAGTACTTC. Encoded protein: CASSDRAGGQKETQYF.

The rearrangement joins TRBV15 to TRBJ2-7; D might be TRBD2 (7 bases). The CDR3 contains 12 residues. V was cut by 5 bases and J by 6 bases, with 11 bases left in between. Looked up from germline, CDR1 is LNHNV and CDR2 is YYDKDF (reference sequence). The CDR3 DNA follows: TGTGCCACCAGCCCTGGGGGGGCCGAGCAGTACTTC. This codes for CATSPGGAEQYF.

This clone was seen more than once but under ten times. The gene calls are TRBV28 and TRBJ1-2; 7 bases match TRBD1. J was trimmed by 7 bases and V by 6 bases; bases with no gene match: 5. The CDR3 spans 12 residues. CDR1 MDHEN and CDR2 SYDVKM come from the germline V gene. The DNA for the CDR3 is TGTGCCAGCAGCTCAGGGGACAGTGGCTACACCTTC. It codes for CASSSGDSGYTF.

The chain links TRBV9 to TRBJ2-2; 11 nucleotides line up with TRBD2. Germline CDR1 reads SGDLS; CDR2 reads YYNGEE. The CDR3 is 17 residues long. V dropped 1 base and J dropped 7; count of bases not matched to a gene: 9. The chain's CDR3 is CASSVKVAGGPGGELFF. The CDR3 region has the DNA TGTGCCAGCAGCGTAAAGGTAGCGGGAGGGCCTGGCGGGGAGCTGTTTTTT.

The chain has TRBV4-1 and TRBJ2-3, with 12 bases aligning to TRBD2. V lost 4 bases to trimming and J lost 0 bases; unmatched junction nucleotides: 11. The CDR3 extends over 19 amino acids. The germline CDR1 and CDR2 sequences are MGHRA and YSYEKL. In DNA, the CDR3 is TGCGCCAGCAGCCCCCGCGTACTAGCGGGAGGACTAAGCACAGATACGCAGTATTTT. The encoded protein is CASSPRVLAGGLSTDTQYF.

The V call is TRBV6-1, the J call TRBJ2-5, with D maybe TRBD2 (5 bases). CDR1 MNHNS and CDR2 SASEGT come from the germline V gene. V was cut by 6 bases and J by 5 bases, with 19 bases left in between. The CDR3 loop spans 15 amino acids. The CDR3 DNA follows: TGTGCCAGCAGACTGGGTTTCAGGTCGGGGGAGACCCAGTACTTC. This translates into CASRLGFRSGETQYF.

This chain joins TRBV5-1 and TRBJ1-5, with 10 bases identical to TRBD1. The germline gives CDR1 SGHRS, CDR2 YFSETQ. This CDR3 contains 16 residues. J lost 4 bases, V lost 4 bases, and 8 bases had no gene match. CDR3 in DNA: TGCGCCAGCAGCCCAGCCGGGACAGGGGTAAATCAGCCCCAGCATTTT. This gives the protein CASSPAGTGVNQPQHF.

The chain combines TRBV18 with TRBJ2-7, with D perhaps matching TRBD2 (7 bases). This CDR3 spans 13 amino acids. The V gene's germline CDR1 is KGHSH and CDR2 LQKENI. The germline V and J ends were trimmed by 3 bases and 9 bases, with 15 bases remaining between them. CDR3 DNA sequence: TGTGCCAGCTCACCCCTGGGGGGGCTGGTGCAGTACTTC. Its translation: CASSPLGGLVQYF. Based on the CDR3 plus reference TRBV18 and TRBJ2-7, the full variable domain is NAGVMQNPRHLVRRRGQEARLRCSPMKGHSHVYWYRQLPEEGLKFMVYLQKENIIDESGMPKERFSAEFPKEGPSILRIQQVVRGDSAAYFCASSPLGGLVQYFGPGTRLTVT.

V is TRBV19 and J is TRBJ2-7, with D perhaps matching TRBD2 (6 bases). The CDR3 has 15 amino acids. V lost 3 bases and J lost 0, with 12 bases in between. Per germline, CDR1 LNHDA and CDR2 SQIVND (reference sequence). The CDR3 sequence: CASSIGQGGSYEQYF. CDR3 bases: TGTGCCAGTAGTATCGGTCAGGGAGGCTCCTACGAGCAGTACTTC.

The chain combines TRBV30 with TRBJ2-1; tentatively, D is TRBD1 (5 bases). The CDR3 consists of 14 residues. CDR1 is GTSNPN and CDR2 is SVGIG in the germline V gene (reference sequence). V was pared by 3 bases and J by 7 bases, with 16 bases between. The CDR3 DNA follows: TGTGCCTGGAGCCTTACTTTGACAGAGAATGAGCAGTTCTTC. Amino acids: CAWSLTLTENEQFF. The entire variable domain, with the rest obtained from reference TRBV30 and TRBJ2-1, is as follows: SQTIHQWPATLVQPVGSPLSLECTVEGTSNPNLYWYRQAAGRGLQLLFYSVGIGQISSEVPQNLSASRPQDRQFILSSKKLLLSDSGFYLCAWSLTLTENEQFFGPGTRLTVL.

The rearrangement links TRBV5-4 to TRBJ2-1; no definite D call. This CDR3 has 15 residues. Germline loops: CDR1 SGHNT, CDR2 YYREEE (reference sequence). The germline V and J ends were trimmed by 3 bases and 5 bases, with 15 bases remaining between them. The CDR3 loop reads CASSSQPLSNNEQFF. The DNA for the CDR3 is TGTGCCAGCAGCTCCCAACCCTTGTCTAACAATGAGCAGTTCTTC.

The chain employs TRBV27 and TRBJ2-3; 8 bases map to TRBD2. The V and J ends lost 5 bases and 0 bases, in that order; junction bases with no gene match: 1. CDR1 is MNHEY and CDR2 is SMNVEV in the germline V gene (reference sequence). The CDR3 covers 14 residues. In DNA form, the CDR3 reads TGTGCCAGCAGTACTAGCGGTAGCACAGATACGCAGTATTTT. This codes for CASSTSGSTDTQYF.

The chain has TRBV27 and TRBJ2-1, with 7 bases aligning to TRBD2. CDR1 is MNHEY, CDR2 SMNVEV, per germline (reference sequence). The CDR3 is 14 residues long. Trimming at V came to 11 bases and at J to 2 bases, leaving 9 bases not matched to a gene. The CDR3 DNA reads as TGTGCCTCCTGGGGGGGAGGCGCCTACAATGAGCAGTTCTTC. This gives the protein CASWGGGAYNEQFF.

The chain recombines TRBV9 with TRBJ2-1; TRBD2 matches 15 bases. This CDR3 contains 17 residues. Germline V CDR1 and CDR2: SGDLS, YYNGEE. J lost 6 bases, V lost 4 bases, and 8 bases had no gene match. The CDR3 DNA sequence: TGTGCCAGCAGCCCCGGACTAGCGGGAGGGCCTGTCAATGAGCAGTTCTTC. It specifies CASSPGLAGGPVNEQFF.

This sequence joins TRBV10-1 and TRBJ2-2; D gene ambiguous. This CDR3 has 15 amino acids. Trimming removed 0 bases from V and 1 base from J, with 6 bases in between. Germline V CDR1 and CDR2: WNHNN, SYGVQD (reference sequence). The CDR3 loop is CASSESTGNTGELFF. Written as DNA, the CDR3 is TGCGCCAGCAGTGAGTCTACTGGGAACACCGGGGAGCTGTTTTTT.

V and J are TRBV7-2 and TRBJ2-3, with D maybe TRBD1 (5 bases). Germline V lookup: CDR1 SGHTA, CDR2 FQGNSA. CDR3 length equals 15 residues. Trimming stripped 1 base from V and 1 base from J, with 9 bases between. The DNA of the CDR3 is TGTGCCAGCAGCTTAGGAGACAGTGGCACAGATACGCAGTATTTT. It translates to CASSLGDSGTDTQYF.

The V call is TRBV5-6, the J call TRBJ1-1, with a tentative D call TRBD1 (5 bases). CDR1 SGHDT and CDR2 YYEEEE come from the germline V gene. V was pared by 4 bases and J by 4 bases, with 14 bases between. CDR3 length equals 14 residues. The CDR3 loop is CASSLSGGLTEAFF. CDR3 nucleotide sequence: TGTGCCAGCAGCCTCTCGGGGGGTCTCACTGAAGCTTTCTTT.

The chain couples TRBV6-5 to TRBJ2-3; D perhaps matches TRBD2 (6 bases). V gave up 8 bases and J gave up 0 bases, with 12 bases separating them. This CDR3 has 14 residues. CDR1 and CDR2 (germline): MNHEY, SVGAGI. The CDR3 region has the DNA TGTGCCAGCCGGGGGAGCGGGAGCACAGATACGCAGTATTTT. Translating it yields CASRGSGSTDTQYF.

This rearrangement joins TRBV18 to TRBJ2-3, with D unresolved. This CDR3 has 16 residues. V gave up 3 bases and J gave up 8 bases, with 21 bases separating them. Germline assignment: CDR1 KGHSH and CDR2 LQKENI. The CDR3: CASSPGSHSHIATQYF. The DNA of the CDR3 is TGTGCCAGCTCACCCGGGTCCCACTCCCACATTGCTACGCAGTATTTT. Complete variable domain (other parts from reference TRBV18 and TRBJ2-3): NAGVMQNPRHLVRRRGQEARLRCSPMKGHSHVYWYRQLPEEGLKFMVYLQKENIIDESGMPKERFSAEFPKEGPSILRIQQVVRGDSAAYFCASSPGSHSHIATQYFGPGTRLTVL.

This chain joins TRBV6-1 and TRBJ1-2; the match to TRBD1 covers 10 bases. Germline lookup yields CDR1 MNHNS and CDR2 SASEGT. Trimming took 3 bases from V and 5 from J; bases not matched to a gene: 3. The CDR3 runs to 14 residues. The CDR3 spells CASSEDRGIYGYTF. In DNA, the CDR3 is TGTGCCAGCAGTGAGGACAGGGGGATATATGGCTACACCTTC.

This rearrangement joins TRBV11-2 to TRBJ2-7, with D tentatively TRBD1 (6 bases). The CDR3 has 16 residues. Trimming pared 3 bases from V and 3 bases from J, leaving 18 bases between. In germline, CDR1 is SGHAT, CDR2 FQNNGV. The CDR3 spells CASSLTLPGQHYEQYF. DNA for the CDR3: TGTGCCAGCAGCTTGACGCTGCCAGGACAGCACTACGAGCAGTACTTC. Full variable domain (missing parts from reference TRBV11-2 and TRBJ2-7): EAGVAQSPRYKIIEKRQSVAFWCNPISGHATLYWYQQILGQGPKLLIQFQNNGVVDDSQLPKDRFSAERLKGVDSTLKIQPAKLEDSAVYLCASSLTLPGQHYEQYFGPGTRLTVT.

This chain connects TRBV4-1 to TRBJ2-1, with D possibly being TRBD2 (6 bases). Germline CDR1 reads MGHRA; CDR2 reads YSYEKL. Trimming removed 0 bases at V and 8 bases at J, with 14 bases between. The CDR3 consists of 15 residues. Here the CDR3 DNA reads TGCGCCAGCAGCCAAGATCCTGGGACTCCCCATGAGCAGTTCTTC. Residues: CASSQDPGTPHEQFF.

The V gene is TRBV5-1, the J gene TRBJ2-5; TRBD1 matches at 10 bases. CDR3 size: 15 residues. The V and J ends lost 3 bases and 11 bases, in that order; junction bases with no gene match: 13. The germline CDR1 and CDR2 sequences are SGHRS and YFSETQ. This CDR3 reads CASSSAGTGAEEQYF. The CDR3 DNA follows: TGCGCCAGCAGCTCCGCCGGGACAGGGGCGGAAGAGCAGTACTTC.

This chain joins TRBV5-4 and TRBJ2-5; 7 nucleotides align to TRBD2. The junction had 10 bases not matched to a gene; V was cut back by 5 bases and J by 3 bases. The germline V gene encodes CDR1 SGHNT and CDR2 YYREEE (reference sequence). The CDR3 is 15 residues long. The CDR3 spells CASSSRGSSEETQYF. Here the CDR3 DNA reads TGTGCCAGCAGTTCTCGCGGGAGCAGCGAAGAGACCCAGTACTTC.